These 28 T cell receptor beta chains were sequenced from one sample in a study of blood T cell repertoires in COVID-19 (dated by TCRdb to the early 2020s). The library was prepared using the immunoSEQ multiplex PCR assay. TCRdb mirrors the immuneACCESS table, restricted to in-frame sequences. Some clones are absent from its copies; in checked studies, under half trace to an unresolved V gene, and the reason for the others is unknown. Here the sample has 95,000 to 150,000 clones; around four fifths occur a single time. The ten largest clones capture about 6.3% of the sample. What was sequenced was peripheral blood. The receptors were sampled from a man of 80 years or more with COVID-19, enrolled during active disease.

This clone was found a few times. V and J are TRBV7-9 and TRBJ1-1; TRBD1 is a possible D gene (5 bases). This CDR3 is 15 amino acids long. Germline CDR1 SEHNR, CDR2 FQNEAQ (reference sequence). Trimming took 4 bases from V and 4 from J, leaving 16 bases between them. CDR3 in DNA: TGTGCCAGCAGCTCAAAAGGCCGGGGGGGCACTGAAGCTTTCTTT. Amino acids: CASSSKGRGGTEAFF.

This CDR3 reads CASSLRLAGGREQYF. In DNA form, the CDR3 reads TGTGCCAGCAGCTTAAGGTTAGCGGGCGGGCGCGAGCAGTACTTC. This chain uses TRBV7-2 with TRBJ2-7, with 7 bases that match TRBD2. CDR3 length: 15 residues. J was trimmed by 6 bases and V by 2 bases; bases with no gene match: 10. Germline V gene sequence: CDR1 SGHTA, CDR2 FQGNSA.

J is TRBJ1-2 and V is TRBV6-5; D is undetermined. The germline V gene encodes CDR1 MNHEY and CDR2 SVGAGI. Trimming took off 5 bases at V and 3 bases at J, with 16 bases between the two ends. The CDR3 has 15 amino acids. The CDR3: CASSPRNLRHYGYTF. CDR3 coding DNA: TGTGCCAGCAGTCCCCGGAATCTGCGGCACTATGGCTACACCTTC.

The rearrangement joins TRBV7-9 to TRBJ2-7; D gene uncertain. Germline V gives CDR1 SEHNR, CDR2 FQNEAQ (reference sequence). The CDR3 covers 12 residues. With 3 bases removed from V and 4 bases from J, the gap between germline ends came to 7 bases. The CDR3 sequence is CASSFAQYEQYF. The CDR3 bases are TGTGCCAGCAGCTTCGCTCAGTACGAGCAGTACTTC.

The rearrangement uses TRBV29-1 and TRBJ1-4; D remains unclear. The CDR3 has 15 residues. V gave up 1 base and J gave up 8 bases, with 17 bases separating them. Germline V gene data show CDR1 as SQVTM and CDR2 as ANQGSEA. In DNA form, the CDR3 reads TGCAGCGTTGAAGCCCGGGAGGGTTTAGGAGAAAAACTGTTTTTT. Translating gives CSVEAREGLGEKLFF.

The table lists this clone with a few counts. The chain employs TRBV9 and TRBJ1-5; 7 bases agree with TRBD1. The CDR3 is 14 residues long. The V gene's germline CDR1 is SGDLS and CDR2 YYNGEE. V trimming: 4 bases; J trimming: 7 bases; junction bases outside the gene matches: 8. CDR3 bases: TGTGCCAGCAGCATCGGGACAGACATCCAGCCCCAGCATTTT. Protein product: CASSIGTDIQPQHF.

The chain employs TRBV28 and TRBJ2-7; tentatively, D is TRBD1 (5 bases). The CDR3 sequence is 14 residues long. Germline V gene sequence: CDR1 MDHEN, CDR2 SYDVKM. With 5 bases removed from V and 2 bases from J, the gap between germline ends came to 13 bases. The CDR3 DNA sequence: TGTGCCAGCAGTAGTGCGACAGACCCCTACGAGCAGTACTTC. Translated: CASSSATDPYEQYF.

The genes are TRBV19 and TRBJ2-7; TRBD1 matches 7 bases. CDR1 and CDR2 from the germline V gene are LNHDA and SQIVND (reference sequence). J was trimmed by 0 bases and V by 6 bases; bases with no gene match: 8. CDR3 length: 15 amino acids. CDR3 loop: CASSLRGPASYEQYF. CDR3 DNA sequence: TGTGCCAGTAGCTTGAGGGGGCCCGCCTCCTACGAGCAGTACTTC.

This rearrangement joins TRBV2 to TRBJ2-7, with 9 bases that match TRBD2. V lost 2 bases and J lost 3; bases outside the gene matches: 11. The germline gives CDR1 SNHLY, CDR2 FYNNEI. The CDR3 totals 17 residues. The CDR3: CASSELAAGGLLYEQYF. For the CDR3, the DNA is TGTGCCAGCAGTGAATTAGCAGCGGGAGGCCTACTCTACGAGCAGTACTTC.

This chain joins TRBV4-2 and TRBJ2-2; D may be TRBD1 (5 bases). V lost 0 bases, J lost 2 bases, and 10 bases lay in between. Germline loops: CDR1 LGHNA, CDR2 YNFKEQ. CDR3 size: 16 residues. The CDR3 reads CASSQEGDRNTGELFF. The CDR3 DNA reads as TGTGCCAGCAGCCAAGAAGGTGACAGAAACACCGGGGAGCTGTTTTTT.

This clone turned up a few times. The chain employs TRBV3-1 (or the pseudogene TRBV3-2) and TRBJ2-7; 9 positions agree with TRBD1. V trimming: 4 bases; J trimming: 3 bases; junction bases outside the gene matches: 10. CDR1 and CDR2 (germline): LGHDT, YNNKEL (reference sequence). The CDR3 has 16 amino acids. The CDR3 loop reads CASSPSTGTGFYEQYF. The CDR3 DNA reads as TGTGCCAGCAGCCCCTCTACCGGGACAGGGTTCTACGAGCAGTACTTC.

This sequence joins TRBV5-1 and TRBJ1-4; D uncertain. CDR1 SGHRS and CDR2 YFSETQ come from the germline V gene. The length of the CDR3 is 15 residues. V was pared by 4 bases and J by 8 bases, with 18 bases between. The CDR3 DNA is TGCGCCAGCAGCACCCAGACCGGAGACGGGGAAAAACTGTTTTTT. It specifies CASSTQTGDGEKLFF.

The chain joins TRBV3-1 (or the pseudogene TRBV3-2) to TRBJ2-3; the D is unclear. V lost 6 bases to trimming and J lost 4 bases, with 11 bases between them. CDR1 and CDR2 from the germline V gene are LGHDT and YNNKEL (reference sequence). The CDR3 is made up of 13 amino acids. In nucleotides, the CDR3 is TGTGCCAGCAGTCAGAGAGAGGCAGATACGCAGTATTTT. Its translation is CASSQREADTQYF.

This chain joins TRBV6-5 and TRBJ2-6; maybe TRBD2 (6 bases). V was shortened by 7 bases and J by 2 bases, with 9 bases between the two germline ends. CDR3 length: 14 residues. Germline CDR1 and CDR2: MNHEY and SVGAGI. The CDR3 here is CASKRRAGANVLTF. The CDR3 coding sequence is TGTGCCAGCAAAAGGAGGGCTGGGGCCAACGTCCTGACTTTC.

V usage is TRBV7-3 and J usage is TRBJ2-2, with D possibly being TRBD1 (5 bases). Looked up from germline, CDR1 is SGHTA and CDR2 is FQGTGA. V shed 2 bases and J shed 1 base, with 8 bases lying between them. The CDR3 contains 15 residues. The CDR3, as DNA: TGTGCCAGCAGCTTAGTTCAGGGGAACACCGGGGAGCTGTTTTTT. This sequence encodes CASSLVQGNTGELFF.

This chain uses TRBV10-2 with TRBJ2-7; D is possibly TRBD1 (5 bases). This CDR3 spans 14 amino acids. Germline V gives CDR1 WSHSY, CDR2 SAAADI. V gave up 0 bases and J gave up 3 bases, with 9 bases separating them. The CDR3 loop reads CASSESGQGYEQYF. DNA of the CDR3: TGCGCCAGCAGTGAGTCGGGGCAGGGCTACGAGCAGTACTTC.

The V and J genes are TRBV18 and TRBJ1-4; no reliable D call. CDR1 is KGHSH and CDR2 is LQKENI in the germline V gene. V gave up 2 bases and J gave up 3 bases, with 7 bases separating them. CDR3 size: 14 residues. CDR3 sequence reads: CASSPRASNEKLFF. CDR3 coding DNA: TGTGCCAGCTCACCAAGAGCCTCTAATGAAAAACTGTTTTTT. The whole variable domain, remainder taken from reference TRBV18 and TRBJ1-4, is NAGVMQNPRHLVRRRGQEARLRCSPMKGHSHVYWYRQLPEEGLKFMVYLQKENIIDESGMPKERFSAEFPKEGPSILRIQQVVRGDSAAYFCASSPRASNEKLFFGSGTQLSVL.

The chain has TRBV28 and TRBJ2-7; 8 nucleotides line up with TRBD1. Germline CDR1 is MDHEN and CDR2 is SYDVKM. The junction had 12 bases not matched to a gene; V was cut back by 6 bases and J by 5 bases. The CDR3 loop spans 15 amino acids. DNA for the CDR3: TGTGCCAGCAGCTCCTCCGGGACAGGTTCCCACGAGCAGTACTTC. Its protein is CASSSSGTGSHEQYF.

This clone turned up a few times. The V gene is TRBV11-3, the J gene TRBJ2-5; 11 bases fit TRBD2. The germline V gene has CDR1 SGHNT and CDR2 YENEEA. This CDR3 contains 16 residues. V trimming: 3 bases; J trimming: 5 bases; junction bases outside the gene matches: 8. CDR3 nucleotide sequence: TGTGCCAGCAGCTTGGGGACTAGCGGTGGGGGGGAGACCCAGTACTTC. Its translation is CASSLGTSGGGETQYF.

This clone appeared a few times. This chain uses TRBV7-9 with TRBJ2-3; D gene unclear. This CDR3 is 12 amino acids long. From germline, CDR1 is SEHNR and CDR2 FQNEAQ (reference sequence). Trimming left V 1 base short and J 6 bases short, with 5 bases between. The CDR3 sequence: CASSLGPDTQYF. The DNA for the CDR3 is TGTGCCAGCAGCTTAGGTCCTGATACGCAGTATTTT.

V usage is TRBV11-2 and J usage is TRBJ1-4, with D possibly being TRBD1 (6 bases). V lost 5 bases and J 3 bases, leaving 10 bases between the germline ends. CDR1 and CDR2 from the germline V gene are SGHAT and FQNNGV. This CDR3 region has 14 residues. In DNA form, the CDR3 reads TGTGCCAGCAGCCTCGGACAGTCTAATGAAAAACTGTTTTTT. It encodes CASSLGQSNEKLFF.

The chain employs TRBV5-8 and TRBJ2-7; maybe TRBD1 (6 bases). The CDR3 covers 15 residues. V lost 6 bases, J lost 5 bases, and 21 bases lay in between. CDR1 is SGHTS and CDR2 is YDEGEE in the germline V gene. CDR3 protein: CASTKPPEQGHEQYF. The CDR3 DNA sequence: TGTGCCAGCACCAAACCACCAGAACAGGGCCACGAGCAGTACTTC.

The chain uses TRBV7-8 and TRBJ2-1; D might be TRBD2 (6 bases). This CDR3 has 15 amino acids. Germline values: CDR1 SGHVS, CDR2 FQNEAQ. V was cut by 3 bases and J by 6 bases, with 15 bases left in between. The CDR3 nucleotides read TGTGCCAGCAGCTTCTCGTCGGGAGCCGGCAATGAGCAGTTCTTC. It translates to CASSFSSGAGNEQFF. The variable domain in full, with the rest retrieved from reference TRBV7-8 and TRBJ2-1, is GAGVSQSPRYKVAKRGQDVALRCDPISGHVSLFWYQQALGQGPEFLTYFQNEAQLDKSGLPSDRFFAERPEGSVSTLKIQRTQQEDSAVYLCASSFSSGAGNEQFFGPGTRLTVL.

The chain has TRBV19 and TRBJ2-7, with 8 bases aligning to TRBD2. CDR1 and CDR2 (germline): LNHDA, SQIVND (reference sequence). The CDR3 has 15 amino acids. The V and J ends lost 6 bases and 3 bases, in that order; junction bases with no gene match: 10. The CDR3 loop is CASRDSGNLLYEQYF. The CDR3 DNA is TGTGCCAGTAGAGATAGCGGGAACCTACTCTACGAGCAGTACTTC.

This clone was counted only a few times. The chain's CDR3 is CASSEGLAGGYMQYF. DNA for the CDR3: TGTGCCAGCAGTGAGGGACTAGCGGGAGGTTATATGCAGTACTTC. The rearrangement uses TRBV6-1 and TRBJ2-7; the match to TRBD2 covers 15 bases. This CDR3 has 15 residues. V lost 3 bases and J lost 9; bases outside the gene matches: 6. Per the germline V gene, CDR1 is MNHNS and CDR2 is SASEGT.

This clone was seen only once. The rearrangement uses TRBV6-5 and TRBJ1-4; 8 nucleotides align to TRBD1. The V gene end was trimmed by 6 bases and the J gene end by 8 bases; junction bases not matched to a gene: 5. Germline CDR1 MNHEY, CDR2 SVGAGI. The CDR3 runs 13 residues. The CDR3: CASSWTGQEKLFF. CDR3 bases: TGTGCCAGCAGCTGGACAGGGCAGGAAAAACTGTTTTTT.

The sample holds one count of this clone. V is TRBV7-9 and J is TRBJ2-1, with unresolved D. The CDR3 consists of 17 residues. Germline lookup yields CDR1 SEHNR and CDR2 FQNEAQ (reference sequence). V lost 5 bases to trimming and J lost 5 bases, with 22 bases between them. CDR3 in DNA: TGTGCCAGCAGCCCCAGCTTCCTTTATTCGACAAACAATGAGCAGTTCTTC. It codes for CASSPSFLYSTNNEQFF.

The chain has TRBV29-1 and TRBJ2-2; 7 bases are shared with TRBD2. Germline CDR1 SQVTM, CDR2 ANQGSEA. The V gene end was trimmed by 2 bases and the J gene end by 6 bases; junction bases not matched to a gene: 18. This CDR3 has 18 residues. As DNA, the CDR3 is TGCAGCGTTGAATCCCAGAAGAGAGGCGGACTAGGACCCGGGGAGCTGTTTTTT. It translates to CSVESQKRGGLGPGELFF.